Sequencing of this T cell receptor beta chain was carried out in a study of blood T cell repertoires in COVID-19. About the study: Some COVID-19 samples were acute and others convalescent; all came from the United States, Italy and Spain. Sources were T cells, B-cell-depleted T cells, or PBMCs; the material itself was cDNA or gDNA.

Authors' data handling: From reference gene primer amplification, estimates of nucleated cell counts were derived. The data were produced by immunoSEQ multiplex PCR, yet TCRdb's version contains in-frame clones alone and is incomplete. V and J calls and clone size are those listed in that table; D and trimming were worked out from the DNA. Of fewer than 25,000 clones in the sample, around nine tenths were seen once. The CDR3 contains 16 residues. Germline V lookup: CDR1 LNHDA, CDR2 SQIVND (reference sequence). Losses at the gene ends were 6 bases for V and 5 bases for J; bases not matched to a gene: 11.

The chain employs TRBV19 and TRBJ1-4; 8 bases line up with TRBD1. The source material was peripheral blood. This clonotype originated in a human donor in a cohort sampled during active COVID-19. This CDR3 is CASSRQGSRINEKLFF. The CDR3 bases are TGTGCCAGTAGCCGACAGGGGAGTAGGATAAATGAAAAACTGTTTTTT.